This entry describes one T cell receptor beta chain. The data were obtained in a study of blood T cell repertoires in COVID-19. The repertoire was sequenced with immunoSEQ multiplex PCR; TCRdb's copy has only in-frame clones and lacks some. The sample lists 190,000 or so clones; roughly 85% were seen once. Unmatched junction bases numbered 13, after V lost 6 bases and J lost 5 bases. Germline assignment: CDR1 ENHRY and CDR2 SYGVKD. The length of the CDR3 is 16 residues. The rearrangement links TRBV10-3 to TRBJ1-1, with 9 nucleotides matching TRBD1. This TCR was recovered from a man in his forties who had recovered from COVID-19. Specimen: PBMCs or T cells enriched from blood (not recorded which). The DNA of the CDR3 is TGTGCCATCAGCCATTTCGACAGGGGGAGGGGTACTGAAGCTTTCTTT. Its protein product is CAISHFDRGRGTEAFF.